This section outlines one T cell receptor (beta chain) sequence together with its context. The data were taken from a study of technical replicates of blood from a few donors. Using immunoSEQ multiplex PCR, the repertoire was profiled, and TCRdb retains in-frame clones only, with some absent. The table records some 82,000 clones, roughly 93% of them present only once. Germline V gives CDR1 SGHDN, CDR2 FVKESK. The CDR3 sequence is 13 residues long. Trimming left V 1 base short and J 3 bases short, with 7 bases between. The chain couples TRBV14 to TRBJ2-7, with D unclear. The sequence was obtained from a human donor in good health. Sequencing was done on a sample of T cells isolated from PBMCs. The CDR3 DNA reads TGTGCCAGCAGCCAAGGGAGTGGCTACGAGCAGTACTTC. Translated: CASSQGSGYEQYF.